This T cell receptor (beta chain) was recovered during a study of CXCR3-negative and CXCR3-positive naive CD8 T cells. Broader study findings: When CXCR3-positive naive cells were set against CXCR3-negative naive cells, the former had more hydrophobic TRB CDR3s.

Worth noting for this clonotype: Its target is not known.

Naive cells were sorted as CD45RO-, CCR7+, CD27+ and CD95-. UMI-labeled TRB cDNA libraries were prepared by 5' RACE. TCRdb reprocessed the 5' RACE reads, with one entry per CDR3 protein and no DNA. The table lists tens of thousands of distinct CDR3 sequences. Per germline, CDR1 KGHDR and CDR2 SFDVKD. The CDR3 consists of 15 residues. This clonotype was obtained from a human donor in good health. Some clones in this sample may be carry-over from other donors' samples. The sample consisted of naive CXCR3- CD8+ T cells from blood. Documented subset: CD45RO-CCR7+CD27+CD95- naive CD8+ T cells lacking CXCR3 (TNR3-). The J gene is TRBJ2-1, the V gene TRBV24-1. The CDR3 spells CATSDFSDSYNEQFF.